The sequence of this T cell receptor (beta chain) was determined in a study of T cells in Graves' hyperthyroidism and ophthalmopathy. The study's findings and limits: Expanded thyroid clonotypes (above 0.001) were mostly also found in blood. Stable hyperthyroidism was told apart from ophthalmopathy by a model built on 13 V-J features. Onset of ophthalmopathy came a median roughly 6 months after the model predicted it.

RNA transcripts were the template for amplifying TCR beta CDR3 regions. Primed by the HTBI set, a first-round RT-PCR was run on the TCR CDR3. A single record per CDR3 protein comes from TCRdb applying MiXCR to the multiplex PCR reads. The sample holds more than 500,000 distinct CDR3 sequences, under 60% seen once. From germline, CDR1 is LNHDA and CDR2 SQIVND (reference sequence). The CDR3 has 15 residues. The V segment lost 7 bases and the J segment 5 bases; nucleotides outside the gene matches: 9. Orbital computed tomography and thyroid ultrasound, together with serum TRAb and thyroxine and clinical symptoms, were used for diagnoses. This clonotype was detected only a few times. What it binds is unknown.

Sequenced sample: peripheral blood or thyroid tissue (not recorded which). The chain uses TRBV19 and TRBJ1-5; 9 nucleotides align to TRBD1. The TCR originated in an adult woman with Graves' disease, either hyperthyroidism or ophthalmopathy (not recorded which). The CDR3: CASTHGTGPYQPQHF. CDR3 nucleotides: TGTGCCAGTACCCATGGGACAGGGCCCTATCAGCCCCAGCATTTT.